Listed below are T cell receptor beta chains from one sample, sequenced in a study of Ad26.COV2.S vaccination and SARS-CoV-2 variants. Assay used: immunoSEQ multiplex PCR; TCRdb lists only in-frame clones, some missing. In the table there are 400,000 to 450,000 clones, 75% to 95% of which are singletons. Sample: peripheral blood, taken in a trial of Ad26.COV2.S vaccine versus placebo. These receptors originate from a person aged 18-65 years who received the Ad26.COV2.S COVID-19 vaccine or a placebo. Each CDR3 is given with its conserved first and last residue.

j_gene: TRBJ2-1
v_gene: TRBV4-3
CDR3aa: CASSQDSVAINEQFF

j_gene: TRBJ2-2
v_gene: TRBV28
CDR3aa: CASSQGGRELFF

j_gene: TRBJ2-2
v_gene: TRBV4-1
CDR3aa: CASSPVSTGELFF

j_gene: TRBJ2-1
v_gene: TRBV2
CDR3aa: CASPGRDSYNEQFF

j_gene: TRBJ2-7
v_gene: TRBV7-8
CDR3aa: CASSPQGASYEQYF

j_gene: TRBJ2-2
v_gene: TRBV7-8
CDR3aa: CASSLATTSGDTGELFF

j_gene: TRBJ2-7
v_gene: TRBV30
CDR3aa: CAWSHPSGFYEQYF

j_gene: TRBJ1-2
v_gene: TRBV6-2/TRBV6-3
CDR3aa: CASSYSGVDGYTF

j_gene: TRBJ2-7
v_gene: TRBV6-1
CDR3aa: CASSEWGTGKSGEQYF

j_gene: TRBJ2-7
v_gene: TRBV28
CDR3aa: CASSLRASGNYEQYF

j_gene: TRBJ2-7
v_gene: TRBV28
CDR3aa: CASRGGGSYEQYF

j_gene: TRBJ1-1
v_gene: TRBV5-4
CDR3aa: CASSLHRAGDTEAFF

j_gene: TRBJ2-1
v_gene: TRBV5-1
CDR3aa: CASSLGGTDYNEQFF

j_gene: TRBJ1-5
v_gene: TRBV18
CDR3aa: CASSPKAREHNQPQHF

j_gene: TRBJ2-5
v_gene: TRBV6-6
CDR3aa: CASSPQGALETQYF

j_gene: TRBJ1-1
v_gene: TRBV12-3/TRBV12-4
CDR3aa: CASSFGRNTEAFF

j_gene: TRBJ2-7
v_gene: TRBV4-1
CDR3aa: CASSQGQEGYEQYF

j_gene: TRBJ1-1
v_gene: TRBV7-2
CDR3aa: CASSTQGNTEAFF

j_gene: TRBJ2-5
v_gene: TRBV7-9
CDR3aa: CASRGIAGETQYF

j_gene: TRBJ2-2
v_gene: TRBV9
CDR3aa: CASSVARGTGELFF

j_gene: TRBJ1-2
v_gene: TRBV7-9
CDR3aa: CASSYTGAESYGYTF

j_gene: TRBJ1-3
v_gene: TRBV6-5
CDR3aa: CASSYGTDPSGNTIYF

j_gene: TRBJ2-6
v_gene: TRBV19
CDR3aa: CASGPGTLSGANVLTF

j_gene: TRBJ2-1
v_gene: TRBV6-2/TRBV6-3
CDR3aa: CASSPSGEQFF

j_gene: TRBJ2-3
v_gene: TRBV25-1
CDR3aa: CASSQGADTQYF

j_gene: TRBJ1-2
v_gene: TRBV3-1/TRBV3-2
CDR3aa: CASSHSPGTGVDYGYTF

j_gene: TRBJ1-1
v_gene: TRBV3-1/TRBV3-2
CDR3aa: CASSQDSGEAFF

j_gene: TRBJ1-1
v_gene: TRBV18
CDR3aa: CASSPGQRADTEAFF

j_gene: TRBJ2-5
v_gene: TRBV18
CDR3aa: CASSPSTGVKETQYF

j_gene: TRBJ2-3
v_gene: TRBV27
CDR3aa: CASSLSPGVGALEYF

j_gene: TRBJ1-6
v_gene: TRBV6-5
CDR3aa: CASSYSGGPGNSPLHF

j_gene: TRBJ1-2
v_gene: TRBV3-1/TRBV3-2
CDR3aa: CASSQNRGQSNYGYTF

j_gene: TRBJ2-3
v_gene: TRBV10-3
CDR3aa: CAISDSSTDTQYF

j_gene: TRBJ2-1
v_gene: TRBV29-1
CDR3aa: CSVKTINGRAVNEQFF

j_gene: TRBJ1-2
v_gene: TRBV7-2
CDR3aa: CASSLREANYGYTF

j_gene: TRBJ2-5
v_gene: TRBV18
CDR3aa: CASSLGTPPTETQYF

j_gene: TRBJ2-6
v_gene: TRBV25-1
CDR3aa: CASSEYRTGSSGANVLTF